The 24 T cell receptor beta chains reported below all come from one sample, sequenced in a study of T cell changes during pregnancy in multiple sclerosis. The assay was immunoSEQ multiplex PCR, and TCRdb's table has in-frame clones only and misses some. Of approximately 69,000 clones detected, around nine tenths appear once; the ten largest clones hold roughly 2.1%. The sample here was peripheral blood, taken in the second trimester of pregnancy. The receptors stem from a female donor in good health, enrolled as a control in a pregnancy study.

This clone appeared a single time. This chain uses TRBV12-5 with TRBJ1-1, with D maybe TRBD1 (6 bases). Trimming took 0 bases from V and 1 from J, leaving 12 bases between them. This CDR3 comprises 16 residues. Looked up from germline, CDR1 is LGHNT and CDR2 is FRNRAP. The DNA for the CDR3 is TGTGCTAGTGGTTTGGTATGGCAGGGGAAGAACACTGAAGCTTTCTTT. Residues: CASGLVWQGKNTEAFF.

V and J are TRBV7-3 and TRBJ2-7; possible D gene TRBD2, 6 bases. This CDR3 is 14 amino acids long. Per the germline V gene, CDR1 is SGHTA and CDR2 is FQGTGA. V was cut by 0 bases and J by 8 bases, with 14 bases left in between. The DNA of the CDR3 is TGTGCCAGCAGCTTAACGGCCGGGACTTGGAAGCAGTACTTC. This gives the protein CASSLTAGTWKQYF. Supplemented by reference TRBV7-3 and TRBJ2-7, the full variable domain reads GAGVSQTPSNKVTEKGKYVELRCDPISGHTALYWYRQSLGQGPEFLIYFQGTGAADDSGLPNDRFFAVRPEGSVSTLKIQRTERGDSAVYLCASSLTAGTWKQYFGPGTRLTVT.

V is TRBV4-1 and J is TRBJ1-5; 8 nucleotides align to TRBD1. V lost 0 bases to trimming and J lost 2 bases; unmatched junction nucleotides: 9. Germline lookup yields CDR1 MGHRA and CDR2 YSYEKL. CDR3 length: 18 amino acids. Here the CDR3 DNA reads TGCGCCAGCAGCCAAGATATCCACCAGGGGGCTGGCAATCAGCCCCAGCATTTT. This translates into CASSQDIHQGAGNQPQHF.

CDR3 region: CASSLLGTGMDEQFF. The CDR3 bases are TGTGCCAGCAGCTTGTTGGGGACAGGGATGGATGAGCAGTTCTTC. The gene calls are TRBV27 and TRBJ2-1; 9 nucleotides line up with TRBD1. The CDR3 runs 15 residues. Germline values: CDR1 MNHEY, CDR2 SMNVEV (reference sequence). The ends lost 6 bases at V and 8 bases at J; junction bases unmatched: 11.

The V gene is TRBV27, the J gene TRBJ2-5; TRBD2 matches 8 bases. The CDR3 extends over 15 amino acids. The ends lost 5 bases at V and 0 bases at J; junction bases unmatched: 5. CDR1 and CDR2 (germline): MNHEY, SMNVEV (reference sequence). The CDR3 DNA is TGTGCCAGCAGTCAACTAGCGGCGTACCAAGAGACCCAGTACTTC. Encoded protein: CASSQLAAYQETQYF.

The rearrangement joins TRBV25-1 to TRBJ2-2; 8 positions agree with TRBD1. CDR1 is MGHDK and CDR2 is SYGVNS in the germline V gene. This CDR3 has 14 residues. V lost 6 bases, J lost 6 bases, and 6 bases stayed unmatched. CDR3 loop: CASSWTGRSGELFF. CDR3 sequence (DNA): TGTGCCAGCAGCTGGACAGGGAGGTCCGGGGAGCTGTTTTTT. The entire variable domain, with the rest obtained from reference TRBV25-1 and TRBJ2-2, is as follows: EADIYQTPRYLVIGTGKKITLECSQTMGHDKMYWYQQDPGMELHLIHYSYGVNSTEKGDLSSESTVSRIRTEHFPLTLESARPSHTSQYLCASSWTGRSGELFFGEGSRLTVL.

J is TRBJ2-1 and V is TRBV6-5; 7 bases align to TRBD1. The CDR3 is 13 amino acids. Trimming cost V 0 bases and J 13 bases; bases outside gene matches: 6. Germline loops: CDR1 MNHEY, CDR2 SVGAGI. CDR3 protein: CASSYSTGQQQFF. The CDR3 DNA is TGTGCCAGCAGTTACTCGACGGGACAGCAACAGTTCTTC.

This clone was seen a single time. The rearrangement uses TRBV27 and TRBJ2-3; 10 nucleotides align to TRBD2. V trimming: 7 bases; J trimming: 4 bases; junction bases outside the gene matches: 8. The length of the CDR3 is 15 residues. Germline V gene data show CDR1 as MNHEY and CDR2 as SMNVEV (reference sequence). The CDR3 nucleotides read TGTGCCAGCAAAAACCCGGGGACTAGCGCAGATACGCAGTATTTT. Amino acids: CASKNPGTSADTQYF.

The V and J genes are TRBV6-5 and TRBJ2-3; the D gene is possibly TRBD2 (7 bases). Trimming took 6 bases from V and 1 from J, leaving 14 bases between them. The CDR3 totals 15 residues. CDR1 and CDR2 from the germline V gene are MNHEY and SVGAGI. The chain's CDR3 is CASRRGTQRTDTQYF. The DNA for the CDR3 is TGTGCCAGCAGGCGGGGGACACAACGCACAGATACGCAGTATTTT.

The count of this clone is one. The rearrangement uses TRBV19 and TRBJ1-6, with D possibly matching TRBD1 (6 bases). CDR1 and CDR2 (germline): LNHDA, SQIVND (reference sequence). The V end lost 8 bases, the J end lost 3 bases, and 8 bases lay between the germline ends. CDR3 length: 13 amino acids. The CDR3 here is CASEDSYNSPLHF. The CDR3 region has the DNA TGTGCCAGTGAGGACAGCTATAATTCACCCCTCCACTTT.

The gene calls are TRBV14 and TRBJ1-1; D might be TRBD1 (5 bases). The CDR3 totals 14 residues. The germline V and J ends were trimmed by 2 bases and 1 base, with 8 bases remaining between them. Germline V CDR1 and CDR2: SGHDN, FVKESK. CDR3 residues: CASSQRGGNTEAFF. CDR3 nucleotide sequence: TGTGCCAGCAGCCAAAGGGGAGGGAACACTGAAGCTTTCTTT.

The chain recombines TRBV6-4 with TRBJ2-1, with 10 bases identical to TRBD2. The V and J ends lost 2 bases and 3 bases, in that order; junction bases with no gene match: 4. CDR1 and CDR2 from the germline V gene are MRHNA and SNTAGT. CDR3 length: 16 amino acids. The CDR3 here is CASSDVASGGYNEQFF. Here the CDR3 DNA reads TGTGCCAGCAGTGACGTGGCTAGCGGGGGCTACAATGAGCAGTTCTTC.

The chain joins TRBV7-2 to TRBJ2-4; TRBD1 matches 10 bases. Germline CDR1 and CDR2: SGHTA and FQGNSA. The CDR3 loop spans 19 amino acids. V trimming: 2 bases; J trimming: 0 bases; junction bases outside the gene matches: 10. This chain's CDR3 is CASSLLSGTGVTAKNIQYF. DNA for the CDR3: TGTGCCAGCAGCTTACTGTCCGGGACAGGGGTAACAGCCAAAAACATTCAGTACTTC.

The chain is built from TRBV7-8 and TRBJ1-2; D gene unclear. Between the trimmed V and J ends, which lost 5 bases and 3 bases, there was a span of 10 bases. This CDR3 spans 13 amino acids. Germline-derived CDR1 and CDR2 are SGHVS and FQNEAQ. The CDR3 is CASSRPGDYGYTF. CDR3 coding DNA: TGTGCCAGCAGCAGGCCAGGTGACTATGGCTACACCTTC.

V usage is TRBV10-3 and J usage is TRBJ2-1, with 7 positions matching TRBD2. The trim removed 5 bases at V and 7 bases at J, leaving 2 bases unmatched. This CDR3 region has 12 residues. Germline-derived CDR1 and CDR2 are ENHRY and SYGVKD. CDR3 amino acids: CAISSGVNEQFF. The CDR3 DNA reads TGTGCCATCAGTAGCGGGGTTAATGAGCAGTTCTTC.

V and J are TRBV18 and TRBJ1-6; tentative D call: TRBD1 (6 bases). The CDR3 is made up of 14 amino acids. Per the germline V gene, CDR1 is KGHSH and CDR2 is LQKENI. V shed 3 bases and J shed 5 bases, with 8 bases lying between them. CDR3 nucleotides: TGTGCCAGCTCACCGGGGGGGCATAATTCACCCCTCCACTTT. This gives the protein CASSPGGHNSPLHF.

The V call is TRBV2, the J call TRBJ2-5; 8 nucleotides line up with TRBD2. The germline V gene encodes CDR1 SNHLY and CDR2 FYNNEI. The CDR3 runs to 16 residues. The ends lost 5 bases at V and 4 bases at J; junction bases unmatched: 12. The CDR3 spells CASSREIGTRGETQYF. The DNA for the CDR3 is TGTGCCAGCAGTAGAGAGATCGGGACTAGGGGAGAGACCCAGTACTTC.

V is TRBV7-2 and J is TRBJ2-5, with D tentatively TRBD2 (5 bases). CDR1 and CDR2 from the germline V gene are SGHTA and FQGNSA. V was clipped by 6 bases and J by 2 bases, with 13 bases between them. The CDR3 consists of 14 residues. CDR3 sequence reads: CASSRTPTQETQYF. As DNA, the CDR3 is TGTGCCAGCAGTCGGACTCCAACTCAAGAGACCCAGTACTTC.

The chain is built from TRBV4-1 and TRBJ1-1; D might be TRBD1 (5 bases). The CDR3 has 14 residues. Deletions cut 1 base from V and 1 base from J, with 7 bases between. Per germline, CDR1 MGHRA and CDR2 YSYEKL. CDR3 DNA: TGCGCCAGCAGCCAAGGACAGCCGAACACTGAAGCTTTCTTT. It codes for CASSQGQPNTEAFF.

The chain combines TRBV2 with TRBJ1-2; TRBD1 might be the D (5 bases). The CDR3 has 13 amino acids. Trimming removed 7 bases at V and 5 bases at J, with 14 bases between. From germline, CDR1 is SNHLY and CDR2 FYNNEI. CDR3 sequence: CASMGQLFYGYTF. The CDR3 DNA sequence: TGTGCCAGCATGGGGCAGTTATTTTATGGCTACACCTTC.

This chain joins TRBV2 and TRBJ1-6; TRBD1 agrees at 7 bases. The length of the CDR3 is 15 residues. CDR1 and CDR2 from the germline V gene are SNHLY and FYNNEI. V was clipped by 7 bases and J by 7 bases; unmatched bases: 10. CDR3 loop: CASTSPGTENSPLHF. In DNA form, the CDR3 reads TGTGCCAGCACTTCGCCGGGGACAGAGAATTCACCCCTCCACTTT.

The gene calls are TRBV7-2 and TRBJ2-7; D unclear. V gave up 2 bases and J gave up 0 bases, with 8 bases separating them. Germline V gene data show CDR1 as SGHTA and CDR2 as FQGNSA. CDR3 length equals 14 residues. CDR3 loop: CASSLLRNSYEQYF. For the CDR3, the DNA is TGTGCCAGCAGCTTACTCAGGAACTCCTACGAGCAGTACTTC.

The V gene is TRBV7-3, the J gene TRBJ2-1, with 9 positions matching TRBD1. The CDR3 is 16 residues long. Germline loops: CDR1 SGHTA, CDR2 FQGTGA. Germline trimming cut 5 bases from V and 4 bases from J; bases unmatched to any gene: 9. CDR3 DNA: TGTGCCAGCAGCCAGTTGACAGGGGGTATTTACAATGAGCAGTTCTTC. Translation: CASSQLTGGIYNEQFF.

This sequence joins TRBV6-5 and TRBJ1-1; the match to TRBD1 covers 7 bases. Trimming took 2 bases from V and 1 from J; bases not matched to a gene: 7. The CDR3 runs to 16 residues. Germline loops: CDR1 MNHEY, CDR2 SVGAGI. The CDR3 DNA reads as TGTGCCAGCAGTTACCGCGGACAGGCGGCGAACACTGAAGCTTTCTTT. Translating gives CASSYRGQAANTEAFF.